Presented here are 32 T cell receptor beta chains from one specimen sequenced in a study of blood T cell repertoires in COVID-19. The protocol was immunoSEQ multiplex PCR, while the TCRdb copy is restricted to in-frame clones and leaves out a portion. The sample has 130,000 or so clones; 84% are singletons. Source material: PBMCs or T cells enriched from blood (not recorded which). All receptors come from a woman in her 30s who had recovered from COVID-19.

The J gene is TRBJ2-5, the V gene TRBV4-1, with TRBD2 identical over 8 bases. CDR1 MGHRA and CDR2 YSYEKL come from the germline V gene. V was pared by 2 bases and J by 5 bases, with 7 bases of the junction left unmatched. The CDR3 has 15 amino acids. Here the CDR3 DNA reads TGCGCCAGCAGCCAATCGGGGGGGCGCGTGGAGACCCAGTACTTC. Translating it yields CASSQSGGRVETQYF.

This clone was found a few times. The chain combines TRBV30 with TRBJ2-7; TRBD1 matches at 9 bases. This CDR3 is 14 amino acids long. In germline, CDR1 is GTSNPN, CDR2 SVGIG (reference sequence). The junction had 10 bases not matched to a gene; V was cut back by 5 bases and J by 5 bases. The CDR3 sequence: CAWGAEGQGNEQYF. CDR3 DNA: TGTGCCTGGGGGGCCGAGGGACAGGGTAACGAGCAGTACTTC.

The chain recombines TRBV7-3 with TRBJ2-1; 13 bases fit TRBD2. V was pared by 5 bases and J by 10 bases, with 8 bases of the junction left unmatched. This CDR3 spans 15 amino acids. The germline V gene has CDR1 SGHTA and CDR2 FQGTGA. CDR3 nucleotides: TGTGCCAGCAGCCATGGACTAGCGGGAGTATGGGAGCAGTTCTTC. It encodes CASSHGLAGVWEQFF.

The CDR3 sequence: CASSSGTGRPDTQYF. In DNA, the CDR3 is TGTGCCAGCAGTTCCGGGACAGGGCGCCCAGATACGCAGTATTTT. This chain uses TRBV13 with TRBJ2-3, with TRBD1 identical over 9 bases. Germline CDR1 and CDR2: PRHDT and FYEKMQ (reference sequence). This CDR3 region has 15 residues. The V and J ends lost 6 bases and 4 bases, in that order; junction bases with no gene match: 8.

The chain carries TRBV28 and TRBJ1-5, with D possibly being TRBD1 (6 bases). The V and J ends lost 7 bases and 4 bases respectively, with 14 bases between them. The CDR3 contains 14 residues. Germline V CDR1 and CDR2: MDHEN, SYDVKM. CDR3: CASTTGQWNQPQHF. DNA of the CDR3: TGTGCCAGCACAACAGGGCAATGGAATCAGCCCCAGCATTTT. Supplemented by reference TRBV28 and TRBJ1-5, the full variable domain reads DVKVTQSSRYLVKRTGEKVFLECVQDMDHENMFWYRQDPGLGLRLIYFSYDVKMKEKGDIPEGYSVSREKKERFSLILESASTNQTSMYLCASTTGQWNQPQHFGDGTRLSIL.

The chain links TRBV9 to TRBJ2-1; 11 nucleotides match TRBD2. The trim removed 2 bases at V and 4 bases at J, leaving 2 bases unmatched. The CDR3 length is 15 residues. Per germline, CDR1 SGDLS and CDR2 YYNGEE. The CDR3 region has the DNA TGTGCCAGCAGCGTCGGGACTAGCGGATACAATGAGCAGTTCTTC. It codes for CASSVGTSGYNEQFF.

V gene TRBV28 combines with J gene TRBJ1-2, with D perhaps matching TRBD1 (5 bases). This CDR3 has 13 amino acids. The germline V gene has CDR1 MDHEN and CDR2 SYDVKM. V gave up 8 bases and J gave up 1 base, with 11 bases separating them. CDR3 coding DNA: TGTGCCAGCGTCGCAGGGAATAACTATGGCTACACCTTC. Translation gives CASVAGNNYGYTF.

This chain uses TRBV6-5 with TRBJ2-5, with D perhaps TRBD1 (5 bases). The CDR3 spans 15 residues. From germline, CDR1 is MNHEY and CDR2 SVGAGI. Trimming stripped 5 bases from V and 1 base from J, with 14 bases between. This chain's CDR3 is CASSRRPRAQETQYF. The CDR3 DNA reads as TGTGCCAGCAGTCGACGGCCCAGGGCCCAAGAGACCCAGTACTTC.

The V call is TRBV7-3, the J call TRBJ2-3; D gene uncertain. CDR1 is SGHTA and CDR2 is FQGTGA in the germline V gene. The germline V and J ends were trimmed by 5 bases and 2 bases, with 11 bases remaining between them. This CDR3 comprises 14 residues. The CDR3 coding sequence is TGTGCCAGCAGCCTCAACGGTGTCACAGATACGCAGTATTTT. Encoded protein: CASSLNGVTDTQYF.

The chain joins TRBV6-4 to TRBJ2-1; 9 positions agree with TRBD2. CDR3 length: 16 residues. Germline V CDR1 and CDR2: MRHNA, SNTAGT. V shed 4 bases, J shed 7 bases, and the junction held 11 bases outside the gene matches. The CDR3 is CASSVMGGRAMNEQFF. The CDR3 bases are TGTGCCAGCAGTGTCATGGGCGGGAGGGCCATGAATGAGCAGTTCTTC.

V usage is TRBV9 and J usage is TRBJ2-3; possibly TRBD1 for D (5 bases). V was cut by 3 bases and J by 0 bases, with 14 bases left in between. CDR1 is SGDLS, CDR2 YYNGEE, per germline. The CDR3 sequence is 16 residues long. The CDR3 DNA reads TGTGCCAGCAGCGCGAAACAGGCGACCAGCACAGATACGCAGTATTTT. It translates to CASSAKQATSTDTQYF.

The V call is TRBV5-4, the J call TRBJ2-3; the D is unclear. Trimming cost V 4 bases and J 3 bases, with 9 bases left between them. CDR1 and CDR2 (germline): SGHNT, YYREEE (reference sequence). This CDR3 contains 13 residues. The CDR3 DNA is TGTGCCAGCAGCCCCGGGTGGACAGATACGCAGTATTTT. Translation gives CASSPGWTDTQYF. Using reference TRBV5-4 and TRBJ2-3 for the parts outside the CDR3, the full variable domain is ETGVTQSPTHLIKTRGQQVTLRCSSQSGHNTVSWYQQALGQGPQFIFQYYREEENGRGNFPPRFSGLQFPNYSSELNVNALELDDSALYLCASSPGWTDTQYFGPGTRLTVL.

The CDR3 region is CASRSRSRDYNEQFF. CDR3 DNA sequence: TGTGCCAGCAGGTCTAGGTCGAGGGATTACAATGAGCAGTTCTTC. This chain joins TRBV9 and TRBJ2-1, with D possibly TRBD2 on 5 matching bases. The CDR3 spans 15 residues. Germline CDR1 is SGDLS and CDR2 is YYNGEE. Trimming pared 5 bases from V and 4 bases from J, leaving 16 bases between.

CDR3 region: CASSQVRTEAQHF. CDR3 DNA: TGCGCCAGCAGCCAAGTCAGGACAGAGGCCCAGCATTTT. The genes are TRBV4-1 and TRBJ1-5; perhaps TRBD1 as D (6 bases). Trimming removed 1 base at V and 11 bases at J, with 12 bases between. The V gene's germline CDR1 is MGHRA and CDR2 YSYEKL. CDR3 length equals 13 residues.

The CDR3 bases are TGTGCCAGCAGCTTAGCTTTCGCTAGCGGCTACAATGAGCAGTTCTTC. Its translation is CASSLAFASGYNEQFF. The gene calls are TRBV7-2 and TRBJ2-1, with 7 nucleotides matching TRBD2. Germline V gene lookup returns CDR1 SGHTA and CDR2 FQGNSA. The CDR3 is 16 amino acids. V lost 0 bases and J lost 3; bases outside the gene matches: 5.

This chain connects TRBV7-9 to TRBJ2-1, with unresolved D. The V end lost 6 bases, the J end lost 0 bases, and 9 bases lay between the germline ends. Germline-derived CDR1 and CDR2 are SEHNR and FQNEAQ (reference sequence). The CDR3 consists of 14 residues. The CDR3 here is CASSPPGSYNEQFF. The CDR3 DNA is TGTGCCAGCAGTCCCCCGGGCTCCTACAATGAGCAGTTCTTC.

In the case of this clone: This sample also contains other DNA sequences that code for the same CDR3. In DNA, the CDR3 is TGCGCCAGCAGCCAAAGTCCGAGCTACGAGCAGTACTTC. It codes for CASSQSPSYEQYF. This rearrangement joins TRBV4-3 to TRBJ2-7; D not resolved. The CDR3 sequence is 13 residues long. The germline CDR1 and CDR2 sequences are LGHNA and YSLEER. With 2 bases removed from V and 3 bases from J, the gap between germline ends came to 8 bases.

The rearrangement joins TRBV5-1 to TRBJ2-7, with a weak D call TRBD1 (5 bases). Trimming took off 4 bases at V and 3 bases at J, with 11 bases between the two ends. Germline V gene sequence: CDR1 SGHRS, CDR2 YFSETQ. This CDR3 has 13 residues. CDR3 residues: CASSINQGYEQYF. CDR3 in DNA: TGCGCCAGCAGCATCAATCAGGGCTACGAGCAGTACTTC.

This clone was found once. Here the CDR3 DNA reads TGTGCCAGCAGCCCTAAAGGACAGGGAGCAAATTCACCCCTCCACTTT. Translating it yields CASSPKGQGANSPLHF. The chain links TRBV9 to TRBJ1-6; 8 bases line up with TRBD1. The junction had 10 bases not matched to a gene; V was cut back by 4 bases and J by 7 bases. Germline CDR1 and CDR2: SGDLS and YYNGEE. The CDR3 has 16 amino acids.

The V call is TRBV20-1, the J call TRBJ1-5; D ambiguous. Trimming left V 3 bases short and J 2 bases short, with 8 bases between. The CDR3 totals 13 residues. The germline V gene encodes CDR1 DFQATT and CDR2 SNEGSKA (reference sequence). The CDR3: CSASGRRNQPQHF. As DNA, the CDR3 is TGCAGTGCTAGTGGGCGGCGCAATCAGCCCCAGCATTTT.

The chain is built from TRBV4-3 and TRBJ1-4, with D perhaps TRBD1 (6 bases). The germline gives CDR1 LGHNA, CDR2 YSLEER. The CDR3 totals 15 residues. With 4 bases removed from V and 0 bases from J, the gap between germline ends came to 9 bases. CDR3 sequence reads: CASSRAGATNEKLFF. Here the CDR3 DNA reads TGCGCCAGCAGCCGGGCAGGGGCAACTAATGAAAAACTGTTTTTT.

The V and J genes are TRBV15 and TRBJ2-5; no firm D call. CDR1 is LNHNV and CDR2 is YYDKDF in the germline V gene (reference sequence). V dropped 2 bases and J dropped 1 base, with 14 bases sitting between them. The CDR3 sequence is 16 residues long. The CDR3 coding sequence is TGTGCCACCAGCAGAACAGATAGGCAGTCCCAAGAGACCCAGTACTTC. This translates into CATSRTDRQSQETQYF.

The chain is built from TRBV18 and TRBJ1-2; 7 bases fit TRBD1. Germline V gene lookup returns CDR1 KGHSH and CDR2 LQKENI. Losses at the gene ends were 3 bases for V and 4 bases for J; bases not matched to a gene: 8. The CDR3 runs to 15 residues. In nucleotides, the CDR3 is TGTGCCAGCTCACCTGGGGACAGCCCTCTCTATGGCTACACCTTC. Its protein product is CASSPGDSPLYGYTF.

The V call is TRBV10-3, the J call TRBJ1-2, with D hard to call. V dropped 3 bases and J dropped 2 bases, with 10 bases sitting between them. CDR3 length: 14 amino acids. The V gene's germline CDR1 is ENHRY and CDR2 SYGVKD. CDR3 bases: TGTGCCATCAGTGATCCGGGTAAGAACTATGGCTACACCTTC. This codes for CAISDPGKNYGYTF.

This rearrangement joins TRBV30 to TRBJ2-1; 11 positions agree with TRBD2. V lost 6 bases to trimming and J lost 6 bases; unmatched junction nucleotides: 7. The CDR3 is 14 residues long. Germline assignment: CDR1 GTSNPN and CDR2 SVGIG (reference sequence). DNA for the CDR3: TGTGCCTGCCTAAGACTAGCGGGATTCAATGAGCAGTTCTTC. Residues: CACLRLAGFNEQFF.

The rearrangement uses TRBV7-2 and TRBJ2-5; possibly TRBD2 for D (6 bases). The germline V gene encodes CDR1 SGHTA and CDR2 FQGNSA. V shed 1 base and J shed 0 bases, with 18 bases lying between them. This CDR3 comprises 18 residues. This chain's CDR3 is CASSLGGWRGTNQETQYF. The DNA for the CDR3 is TGTGCCAGCAGCTTAGGGGGATGGCGGGGAACCAACCAAGAGACCCAGTACTTC.

This clone showed up just a few times. The V and J genes are TRBV19 and TRBJ1-4; 8 nucleotides align to TRBD1. The CDR3 extends over 15 amino acids. CDR1 is LNHDA, CDR2 SQIVND, per germline (reference sequence). Unmatched junction bases numbered 11, after V lost 10 bases and J lost 4 bases. CDR3 sequence: CATKTGTGGNEKLFF. The CDR3 DNA is TGTGCCACGAAAACCGGGACAGGCGGTAATGAAAAACTGTTTTTT.

This chain links TRBV5-1 with TRBJ2-5; D is possibly TRBD2 (6 bases). Between the trimmed V and J ends, which lost 4 bases and 4 bases, there was a span of 14 bases. Germline CDR1 reads SGHRS; CDR2 reads YFSETQ. The CDR3 is 14 amino acids. The CDR3 sequence: CASSPWDGRETQYF. In nucleotides, the CDR3 is TGCGCCAGCAGCCCATGGGACGGGAGAGAGACCCAGTACTTC.

The chain employs TRBV7-8 and TRBJ1-3; D is uncertain. This CDR3 contains 14 residues. Deletions cut 5 bases from V and 0 bases from J, with 8 bases between. Germline V gives CDR1 SGHVS, CDR2 FQNEAQ. CDR3 DNA sequence: TGTGCCAGCAGCCTAACACCCTCTGGAAACACCATATATTTT. This translates into CASSLTPSGNTIYF.

As for this clone: One end of the junction fails to match germline, which may point to a read error. The genes are TRBV7-2 and TRBJ2-3, with a possible D match to TRBD2 (6 bases). The CDR3 consists of 15 residues. CDR1 is SGHTA, CDR2 FQGNSA, per germline. The CDR3 DNA reads as TGTGCCAGCAGCACCCCCGGGACTTCCACAGATACGCGGTATTTT. Its protein product is CASSTPGTSTDTRYF.

The V gene is TRBV7-2, the J gene TRBJ1-2, with 10 bases matching TRBD1. V was pared by 5 bases and J by 8 bases, with 5 bases of the junction left unmatched. The CDR3 loop spans 13 amino acids. Germline CDR1 and CDR2: SGHTA and FQGNSA. The CDR3 spells CASSDRGRGGYTF. The CDR3 region has the DNA TGTGCCAGCAGCGACAGGGGGCGAGGCGGCTACACCTTC.

The chain combines TRBV21-1 with TRBJ2-7; the tabulated D call, TRBD1, remains unverified against the DNA. TRBV21-1 is labeled a pseudogene. The CDR3 has 13 residues. The CDR3 is CASSKLAQSEQYF. The CDR3 region has the DNA TGTGCCAGCAGCAAATTGGCCCAGTCCGAGCAGTACTTC.